A selection of T cell receptor beta chains follows, all from one sample in a study of CD8 T cells in ankylosing spondylitis. Each CDR3 protein gets one entry after TCRdb re-called the 5' RACE reads with MiXCR. The sample lists under 250,000 distinct CDR3 sequences; roughly 32% were seen once. Sequenced input: blood, either unsorted or a sorted T cell fraction (not recorded which). Receptors originate from a male donor with ankylosing spondylitis or in good health (not recorded which). The conserved cysteine and the conserved F or W are not part of the CDR3 here. The D gene is left open where the match is weak.

CDR3,J,V,D
SARDPSLSTDTQY,TRBJ2-3,TRBV20-1,-
ASSTDRVNEQY,TRBJ2-7,TRBV5-1,TRBD1
ATSRMGSNEKLF,TRBJ1-4,TRBV15,-
ASRPGRRTEAF,TRBJ1-1,TRBV12-3/TRBV12-4,-
ASSQESIYNSPLH,TRBJ1-6,TRBV5-1,-
SASRDDTDTQY,TRBJ2-3,TRBV20-1,-
ASRREPLSSYEQY,TRBJ2-7,TRBV27,-
SVEVPGLAAGELF,TRBJ2-2,TRBV29-1,TRBD2
ASSFNPGRAGETQY,TRBJ2-5,TRBV11-2,-
ACTQGPPTASGGTYEQY,TRBJ2-7,TRBV3-1,TRBD2
ASSQGTPSGSYGYT,TRBJ1-2,TRBV3-1,-
SAKPGGPILYTQY,TRBJ2-3,TRBV20-1,-
ASSRSRGDTQY,TRBJ2-3,TRBV7-2,-
ASSIMTGSYEQY,TRBJ2-7,TRBV28,TRBD1
AISDPSGGEQY,TRBJ2-7,TRBV10-3,TRBD2
ASSGQGQGSYNEQF,TRBJ2-1,TRBV12-3/TRBV12-4,TRBD1
ASSLSWLTGEQLWGDSPLH,TRBJ1-6,TRBV12-3/TRBV12-4,-
ASLGGANTDTQY,TRBJ2-3,TRBV2,-
ASRDPTENTEAF,TRBJ1-1,TRBV27,-
ASSRTGPSGNQPQH,TRBJ1-5,TRBV5-5,-
SVRTGAKGY,TRBJ2-7,TRBV29-1,TRBD1
SARGGEVQY,TRBJ2-3,TRBV20-1,-
ASTFKNTEAF,TRBJ1-1,TRBV12-3/TRBV12-4,-
ASSAPGTGNYEQY,TRBJ2-7,TRBV12-3/TRBV12-4,TRBD1
ASSFGQNSPLH,TRBJ1-6,TRBV12-3/TRBV12-4,-
ATSRDRGSGNTIY,TRBJ1-3,TRBV15,-
ASSPRTSNEQF,TRBJ2-1,TRBV7-7,-
ASGDRGLSDTQY,TRBJ2-3,TRBV5-1,TRBD1
ASSVFGHTIGELF,TRBJ2-2,TRBV9,-
ASSLARTGSYEQY,TRBJ2-7,TRBV7-2,TRBD1
AISEWVTDTQY,TRBJ2-3,TRBV10-3,-
ATSDGEQGFGGYT,TRBJ1-2,TRBV24-1,-
SARDPWGPTTNEKLF,TRBJ1-4,TRBV20-1,-
ASSLVQGAYEQY,TRBJ2-7,TRBV5-6,TRBD1
ASSYSLGFNEQF,TRBJ2-1,TRBV6-5,-
SAPRDSNTGELF,TRBJ2-2,TRBV29-1,TRBD1
SVDEGEQF,TRBJ2-1,TRBV29-1,-
ASSGLAGEDTQY,TRBJ2-3,TRBV6-4,TRBD2
ASSLVASTYEQY,TRBJ2-7,TRBV5-1,-
ASSPWPTSYDQY,TRBJ2-7,TRBV5-1,-
SATGGPAYNEQF,TRBJ2-1,TRBV20-1,-
ASSYSAGGLGPQH,TRBJ1-5,TRBV6-5,TRBD1
SVRTSGGAQY,TRBJ2-3,TRBV29-1,TRBD2
ASSLSGARTDTQY,TRBJ2-3,TRBV11-2,-
ATSRVTEAF,TRBJ1-1,TRBV15,-
ASSVQGMAVYNEQF,TRBJ2-1,TRBV7-6,TRBD1
ASSSYSPLAGYEQY,TRBJ2-7,TRBV5-1,TRBD2
AIRGRTEAF,TRBJ1-1,TRBV10-3,-
ASSALAGGYNEQF,TRBJ2-1,TRBV7-2,TRBD2
ASSLDGTGDTQY,TRBJ2-3,TRBV12-3/TRBV12-4,-
ASSPPEGIYNEQF,TRBJ2-1,TRBV3-1,-